This TCR beta chain was captured in a study of blood T cells in healthy people across ages. The CDR3 is made up of 17 amino acids. Germline trimming cut 3 bases from V and 3 bases from J; bases unmatched to any gene: 7. Germline V gives CDR1 LGHNA, CDR2 YNFKEQ. Sample-barcoded 5' priming and a J-beta primer mix drove a second PCR of about 6 to 12 cycles. TCRdb called the 5' RACE reads again in MiXCR, with one record for every CDR3 protein. The sample holds roughly 800,000 distinct CDR3 sequences, roughly 50% seen once. The sequencing input was blood. The genes are TRBV4-2 and TRBJ2-5, with 13 nucleotides matching TRBD2. The source of this sequence is a man younger than 45 in good health. CDR3 sequence: CASSQTTGTSGEETQYF. The CDR3 DNA reads as TGTGCCAGCAGCCAGACCACCGGGACTAGCGGGGAAGAGACCCAGTACTTC.